The 27 T cell receptor beta chains presented below share a single source sample, sequenced in a study of T cell responses to AZD1222 COVID-19 vaccine. Assay: immunoSEQ multiplex PCR; the TCRdb copy retains only in-frame clones and omits some. The sample lists around 130,000 clones; 89% were seen once. The specimen was peripheral blood, collected 28 days after the second AZD1222 dose. The receptors here all came from an adult who received the AZD1222 COVID-19 vaccine.

Only one count was recorded for this clone. This sequence joins TRBV18 and TRBJ2-5, with D possibly being TRBD2 (5 bases). The CDR3 runs 15 residues. V shed 0 bases and J shed 5 bases, with 13 bases lying between them. CDR1 and CDR2 (germline): KGHSH, LQKENI. Here the CDR3 DNA reads TGTGCCAGCTCACCACCCGGGGTGTCCCCGGAGACCCAGTACTTC. This gives the protein CASSPPGVSPETQYF.

The V gene is TRBV9, the J gene TRBJ1-1, with unresolved D. This CDR3 is 13 amino acids long. The germline V gene encodes CDR1 SGDLS and CDR2 YYNGEE. V lost 2 bases, J lost 4 bases, and 9 bases lay in between. CDR3 bases: TGTGCCAGCAGCGTTTTGGTGGGCACTGAAGCTTTCTTT. It encodes CASSVLVGTEAFF.

The chain links TRBV4-1 to TRBJ2-7; D call uncertain. CDR3 length: 14 residues. Germline values: CDR1 MGHRA, CDR2 YSYEKL. V was trimmed by 1 base and J by 3 bases, leaving 10 bases between them. In DNA, the CDR3 is TGCGCCAGCAGCCAAGGGACGGATTTCTACGAGCAGTACTTC. Translation: CASSQGTDFYEQYF.

The chain carries TRBV5-4 and TRBJ2-5; D tentatively reads TRBD1 or TRBD2 (7 bases each). Looked up from germline, CDR1 is SGHNT and CDR2 is YYREEE (reference sequence). The CDR3 runs 14 residues. V was trimmed by 4 bases and J by 1 base, leaving 11 bases between them. Here the CDR3 reads CASSQGGAQETQYF. DNA of the CDR3: TGTGCCAGCAGCCAGGGGGGGGCCCAAGAGACCCAGTACTTC.

V and J are TRBV7-8 and TRBJ2-7; D possibly corresponds to TRBD1 (5 bases). The CDR3 loop spans 14 amino acids. Germline V lookup: CDR1 SGHVS, CDR2 FQNEAQ. V was cut by 2 bases and J by 5 bases, with 13 bases left in between. The CDR3 sequence is CASSLYRSLNEQYF. In DNA form, the CDR3 reads TGTGCCAGCAGCTTATACAGGTCGTTGAACGAGCAGTACTTC.

This sequence joins TRBV19 and TRBJ2-7; 14 bases are a match to TRBD2. The CDR3 runs to 17 residues. V lost 5 bases to trimming and J lost 4 bases; unmatched junction nucleotides: 10. Germline lookup yields CDR1 LNHDA and CDR2 SQIVND (reference sequence). In nucleotides, the CDR3 is TGTGCCAGTAGTTCACTCGAAGGGACTAGCGGGAGATACGAGCAGTACTTC. This gives the protein CASSSLEGTSGRYEQYF.

In this sample, this clone turned up once. The chain employs TRBV6-5 and TRBJ1-6; D might be TRBD1 (5 bases). V lost 7 bases and J lost 7, with 14 bases in between. The V gene's germline CDR1 is MNHEY and CDR2 SVGAGI. The CDR3 is made up of 14 amino acids. The CDR3 protein is CASTRDLWNSPLHF. CDR3 DNA: TGTGCCAGCACCCGGGACCTCTGGAATTCACCCCTCCACTTT.

This clone was observed once. The chain joins TRBV30 to TRBJ1-5; D perhaps matches TRBD1 (5 bases). This CDR3 spans 15 amino acids. The ends were cut back, 0 bases at V and 2 bases at J, with 11 bases in the middle. The germline gives CDR1 GTSNPN, CDR2 SVGIG (reference sequence). The CDR3 DNA follows: TGTGCCTGGAGTGTGAGGGGCCTCGGCAATCAGCCCCAGCATTTT. This encodes CAWSVRGLGNQPQHF.

The rearrangement links TRBV4-2 to TRBJ2-4; D unresolved. Germline V gene data show CDR1 as LGHNA and CDR2 as YNFKEQ. Trimming shortened V by 4 bases and J by 5 bases, and 9 bases separated the two germline ends. The CDR3 runs to 13 residues. The CDR3 sequence: CASSPVSENIQYF. In nucleotides, the CDR3 is TGTGCCAGCAGCCCCGTTTCGGAAAACATTCAGTACTTC.

The V and J genes are TRBV12-3 or TRBV12-4 and TRBJ1-2, with unresolved D. This CDR3 is 13 amino acids long. V was cut by 3 bases and J by 7 bases, with 12 bases left in between. Written as DNA, the CDR3 is TGTGCCAGCAGTTTGGGGTCAGTTGGTGGCTACACCTTC. This gives the protein CASSLGSVGGYTF.

The V call is TRBV4-3, the J call TRBJ1-1, with D perhaps matching TRBD1 (6 bases). The V gene's germline CDR1 is LGHNA and CDR2 YSLEER. Between the trimmed V and J ends, which lost 6 bases and 0 bases, there was a span of 11 bases. This CDR3 is 14 amino acids long. CDR3 loop: CASSMGGMNTEAFF. The CDR3 DNA reads as TGCGCCAGCAGTATGGGGGGCATGAACACTGAAGCTTTCTTT.

The chain employs TRBV12-3 or TRBV12-4 and TRBJ2-1; 8 bases fit TRBD2. V dropped 0 bases and J dropped 15; count of bases not matched to a gene: 1. The length of the CDR3 is 11 residues. This CDR3 reads CASSLALAGFF. CDR3 bases: TGTGCCAGCAGTTTAGCGCTAGCGGGGTTCTTC.

The chain has TRBV6-5 and TRBJ1-1; TRBD1 matches 8 bases. CDR3 length equals 14 residues. The trim removed 6 bases at V and 5 bases at J, leaving 8 bases unmatched. Germline lookup yields CDR1 MNHEY and CDR2 SVGAGI. The CDR3 sequence: CASRRVDRVTEAFF. Written as DNA, the CDR3 is TGTGCCAGCAGGAGGGTGGACAGGGTGACTGAAGCTTTCTTT.

This clone was counted between two and nine times. This chain connects TRBV7-9 to TRBJ1-2, with D possibly being TRBD1 (5 bases). The germline CDR1 and CDR2 sequences are SEHNR and FQNEAQ (reference sequence). The V end was cut by 2 bases, the J end by 8 bases, with 12 bases between. The CDR3 length is 13 residues. The chain's CDR3 is CASSLYQGEGYTF. The CDR3, as DNA: TGTGCCAGCAGCTTATATCAGGGCGAGGGCTACACCTTC.

The gene calls are TRBV19 and TRBJ2-4, with unresolved D. In germline, CDR1 is LNHDA, CDR2 SQIVND (reference sequence). The CDR3 runs to 15 residues. Trimming pared 3 bases from V and 0 bases from J, leaving 9 bases between. The CDR3 DNA is TGTGCCAGTAGTATTGAGGTGCGAGCCAAAAACATTCAGTACTTC. Encoded protein: CASSIEVRAKNIQYF.

This clone was observed a single time. The chain uses TRBV6-5 and TRBJ1-2; the D gene is possibly TRBD1 (5 bases). This CDR3 has 13 amino acids. V was pared by 6 bases and J by 4 bases, with 12 bases between. Germline-derived CDR1 and CDR2 are MNHEY and SVGAGI. The DNA for the CDR3 is TGTGCCAGCAGCCCCAGGGAACTCTATGGCTACACCTTC. Protein sequence: CASSPRELYGYTF.

The V call is TRBV7-9, the J call TRBJ1-5; 7 bases align to TRBD1. The CDR3 is 15 residues long. V shed 5 bases, J shed 4 bases, and the junction held 8 bases outside the gene matches. CDR1 and CDR2 from the germline V gene are SEHNR and FQNEAQ (reference sequence). The CDR3 region is CASSPLGDRNQPQHF. Written as DNA, the CDR3 is TGTGCCAGCAGCCCCCTGGGGGACAGAAATCAGCCCCAGCATTTT.

CDR3 region: CASSRWTGLNTEAFF. The CDR3 region has the DNA TGTGCCAGCTCGCGCTGGACAGGGTTGAACACTGAAGCTTTCTTT. This chain uses TRBV18 with TRBJ1-1; 8 bases map to TRBD1. The germline V gene encodes CDR1 KGHSH and CDR2 LQKENI. The CDR3 totals 15 residues. Losses at the gene ends were 6 bases for V and 0 bases for J; bases not matched to a gene: 6.

This clone was seen just once. This chain uses TRBV7-9 with TRBJ2-7; maybe TRBD1 (5 bases). The V end lost 5 bases, the J end lost 3 bases, and 11 bases lay between the germline ends. This CDR3 spans 13 amino acids. The germline V gene encodes CDR1 SEHNR and CDR2 FQNEAQ (reference sequence). CDR3 protein: CASSQRQLYEQYF. The DNA of the CDR3 is TGTGCCAGCAGCCAGAGACAGCTCTACGAGCAGTACTTC. The full variable domain, rest sourced from reference TRBV7-9 and TRBJ2-7, is DTGVSQNPRHKITKRGQNVTFRCDPISEHNRLYWYRQTLGQGPEFLTYFQNEAQLEKSRLLSDRFSAERPKGSFSTLEIQRTEQGDSAMYLCASSQRQLYEQYFGPGTRLTVT.

The chain combines TRBV19 with TRBJ1-2, with D perhaps TRBD1 (5 bases). Germline CDR1 reads LNHDA; CDR2 reads SQIVND (reference sequence). This CDR3 has 13 amino acids. The ends were cut back, 8 bases at V and 8 bases at J, with 18 bases in the middle. CDR3: CASGGDRYLGYTF. The CDR3 DNA reads TGTGCCAGTGGGGGAGACCGGTATTTGGGCTACACCTTC.

This clone was seen a single time. V is TRBV18 and J is TRBJ2-7; D may be TRBD2 (7 bases). Germline CDR1 and CDR2: KGHSH and LQKENI. V was clipped by 1 base and J by 6 bases, with 16 bases between them. CDR3 size: 15 residues. The DNA for the CDR3 is TGTGCCAGCTCACCACAGGGGCGAGGGGGGGGCGAGCAGTACTTC. It encodes CASSPQGRGGGEQYF. Looking up the rest from reference TRBV18 and TRBJ2-7 gives the full variable domain: NAGVMQNPRHLVRRRGQEARLRCSPMKGHSHVYWYRQLPEEGLKFMVYLQKENIIDESGMPKERFSAEFPKEGPSILRIQQVVRGDSAAYFCASSPQGRGGGEQYFGPGTRLTVT.

The chain combines TRBV5-1 with TRBJ2-2; perhaps D is TRBD1 or TRBD2 (5 bases each). There are 16 residues in the CDR3. Between the trimmed V and J ends, which lost 0 bases and 1 base, there was a span of 10 bases. Germline loops: CDR1 SGHRS, CDR2 YFSETQ. For the CDR3, the DNA is TGCGCCAGCAGCTTGGACCCGGGGCAGAACACCGGGGAGCTGTTTTTT. Translating gives CASSLDPGQNTGELFF.

The rearrangement joins TRBV10-3 to TRBJ2-3, with 12 bases aligning to TRBD2. CDR1 is ENHRY and CDR2 is SYGVKD in the germline V gene. V lost 0 bases, J lost 5 bases, and 6 bases stayed unmatched. The CDR3 totals 17 residues. The chain's CDR3 is CAISESPSGGAGDTQYF. The CDR3 region has the DNA TGTGCCATCAGTGAGTCGCCTAGCGGGGGGGCTGGAGATACGCAGTATTTT.

Worth noting for this clone: Other DNA sequences in this specimen translate into the identical CDR3. The rearrangement links TRBV29-1 to TRBJ1-5, with TRBD1 matching 8 bases. The V gene's germline CDR1 is SQVTM and CDR2 ANQGSEA. CDR3 length: 13 amino acids. V trimming: 6 bases; J trimming: 4 bases; junction bases outside the gene matches: 5. For the CDR3, the DNA is TGCAGCGTAGGACAGGGAGGGAATCAGCCCCAGCATTTT. Protein sequence: CSVGQGGNQPQHF.

The V call is TRBV6-5, the J call TRBJ1-4; D may be TRBD1 (5 bases). In germline, CDR1 is MNHEY, CDR2 SVGAGI. CDR3 length equals 15 residues. Trimming removed 0 bases from V and 7 bases from J, with 12 bases in between. CDR3 loop: CASSYSRVRGEKLFF. Here the CDR3 DNA reads TGTGCCAGCAGTTACTCCAGGGTCAGAGGTGAAAAACTGTTTTTT.

The chain couples TRBV10-1 to TRBJ1-6; tentative D call: TRBD1 (6 bases). The CDR3 has 13 amino acids. With 7 bases removed from V and 7 bases from J, the gap between germline ends came to 11 bases. Germline assignment: CDR1 WNHNN and CDR2 SYGVQD (reference sequence). The CDR3, as DNA: TGCGCCAGCAACCCGGACAGAAATTCACCCCTCCACTTT. This sequence encodes CASNPDRNSPLHF.

V and J are TRBV4-2 and TRBJ1-3; TRBD1 is a possible D gene (6 bases). The V gene's germline CDR1 is LGHNA and CDR2 YNFKEQ. V shed 3 bases and J shed 0 bases, with 9 bases lying between them. The CDR3 contains 15 residues. In DNA form, the CDR3 reads TGTGCCAGCAGCCATCAACAGGGCTCTGGAAACACCATATATTTT. It encodes CASSHQQGSGNTIYF.